The sample holds a few counts of the clone carrying this T cell receptor beta chain. Antigen specificity is unknown. The sample belongs to a study of response to subunit inactivated influenza vaccine. Study-wide findings and caveats: Each seasonal influenza vaccination, the authors suggested, recruits few new T cells.

Via MiXCR, TCRdb re-called the RT-PCR reads, giving one row per CDR3 protein. This table has 450,000 to 700,000 distinct CDR3 sequences, 13% to 15% appearing once. V lost 3 bases and J lost 0, with 9 bases in between. Germline lookup yields CDR1 SEHNR and CDR2 FQNEAQ (reference sequence). The CDR3 length is 15 residues. The rearrangement joins TRBV7-9 to TRBJ1-3; maybe TRBD1 (6 bases). The specimen was PBMCs from blood, collected 11 to 12 days after vaccination. The source is a man aged 45-60 years who received an inactivated influenza vaccine. Here the CDR3 DNA reads TGTGCCAGCAGCTTTGGACAGATCTCTGGAAACACCATATATTTT. Translation: CASSFGQISGNTIYF. Together with reference TRBV7-9 and TRBJ1-3, the CDR3 gives the full variable domain: DTGVSQNPRHKITKRGQNVTFRCDPISEHNRLYWYRQTLGQGPEFLTYFQNEAQLEKSRLLSDRFSAERPKGSFSTLEIQRTEQGDSAMYLCASSFGQISGNTIYFGEGSWLTVV.